Detailed here is one T cell receptor beta chain. Sequenced by immunoSEQ multiplex PCR; TCRdb stores in-frame clones only, minus some. The data contain roughly 84,000 clones, approximately 89% of them singletons. This sample stems from a study of control samples from healthy donors and cancer patients. The TCR was taken from a man aged 50 or older in good health. Sample: blood.

CDR3 region: CASSLRGTENTEAFF. The CDR3 nucleotides read TGTGCCAGCAGCTTAAGGGGGACGGAGAACACTGAAGCTTTCTTT. The rearrangement uses TRBV7-3 and TRBJ1-1; perhaps TRBD1 as D (5 bases). Germline CDR1 SGHTA, CDR2 FQGTGA. CDR3 size: 15 residues. The V end was cut by 1 base, the J end by 1 base, with 10 bases between.